The rows below give T cell receptor beta chains drawn from one sample of a study of T cells in Graves' hyperthyroidism and ophthalmopathy. TCRdb independently ran MiXCR on the multiplex PCR reads; one entry per CDR3 protein. The sample lists 660,000 or so distinct CDR3 sequences, just under 45% occurring once. What was sequenced was peripheral blood or thyroid tissue (not recorded which). The receptors shown here come from an adult man with Graves' disease, either hyperthyroidism or ophthalmopathy (not recorded which). Both conserved end residues are part of each CDR3.

J	V	CDR3
TRBJ2-7	TRBV9	CASSRGGLASSYEQYF
TRBJ1-1	TRBV14	CASSRGVEAFF
TRBJ1-1	TRBV7-9	CASRFDSENTEAFF
TRBJ1-1	TRBV7-8	CASSLFNPGATEAFF
TRBJ2-5	TRBV20-1	CSASQFQQQTQYF
TRBJ1-5	TRBV2	CASSRAGIALQPQHF
TRBJ2-5	TRBV24-1	CATSDKAGGQETQYF
TRBJ1-5	TRBV19	CAWSSGPSNQPQHF
TRBJ1-2	TRBV2	CASKLRRNYGYTF
TRBJ2-5	TRBV6-1	CASKRGGETQYF
TRBJ1-5	TRBV24-1	CATRVGSGRSYEHF
TRBJ1-6	TRBV7-3	CASSIRQGAYSPLHF
TRBJ1-1	TRBV20-1	CSARDLAGMPNTEAFF
TRBJ1-6	TRBV7-9	CASSHLPTGTNSPLHF
TRBJ1-1	TRBV18	CASSLRTGFTEAFF
TRBJ1-2	TRBV5-5	CASSLKGGALGYTF
TRBJ1-1	TRBV10-1	CASSEKAGAGDTEAFF
TRBJ1-6	TRBV7-2	CASRGGRAYNSPLHF
TRBJ2-5	TRBV29-1	CSVEQGNRETQYF
TRBJ2-7	TRBV7-9	CASSLYRTPGRTSYEQYF
TRBJ1-6	TRBV7-4	CASSFGTGVSPLHF
TRBJ2-5	TRBV7-8	CASAKPIDFQETQYF
TRBJ2-7	TRBV20-1	CSARGGVAYEQYF
TRBJ1-6	TRBV5-1	CASSRSGMNSPLHF